The T cell receptor beta chain described here comes from a study of blood T cell repertoires in COVID-19. Study at large: The United States, Italy and Spain were the sources of the acute and convalescent COVID-19 samples. T cells, B-cell-depleted T cells, or PBMCs supplied cDNA or gDNA.

V was pared by 0 bases and J by 3 bases, with 6 bases between. There are 13 residues in the CDR3. Per the germline V gene, CDR1 is SGHTA and CDR2 is FQGTGA. How the authors handled the data: Reference gene primer amplification gave estimated nucleated cell counts. The method was immunoSEQ multiplex PCR; TCRdb's version includes in-frame clones alone and lacks a portion of them. For V, J and clone size, that table is used; D and trimming come from the DNA. The sample lists hundreds of thousands of clones, 86% occurring once. The receptor comes from a man aged 50 or older with acute or convalescent COVID-19. The sample taken for sequencing was peripheral blood. The chain links TRBV7-3 to TRBJ2-7; D is unclear. CDR3 loop: CASSLTSGYEQYF. As DNA, the CDR3 is TGTGCCAGCAGCTTAACGTCAGGCTACGAGCAGTACTTC.